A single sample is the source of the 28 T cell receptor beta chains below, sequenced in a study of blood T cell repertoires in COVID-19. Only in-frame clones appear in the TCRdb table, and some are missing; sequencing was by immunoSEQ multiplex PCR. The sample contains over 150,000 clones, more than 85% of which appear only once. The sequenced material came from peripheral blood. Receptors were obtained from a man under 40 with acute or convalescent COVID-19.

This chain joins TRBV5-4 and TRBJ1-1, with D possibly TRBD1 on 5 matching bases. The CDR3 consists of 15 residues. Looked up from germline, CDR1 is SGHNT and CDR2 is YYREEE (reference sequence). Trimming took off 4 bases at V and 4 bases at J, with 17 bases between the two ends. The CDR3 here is CASSTDSYAGTEAFF. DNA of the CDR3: TGTGCCAGCAGCACCGACAGCTACGCTGGCACTGAAGCTTTCTTT.

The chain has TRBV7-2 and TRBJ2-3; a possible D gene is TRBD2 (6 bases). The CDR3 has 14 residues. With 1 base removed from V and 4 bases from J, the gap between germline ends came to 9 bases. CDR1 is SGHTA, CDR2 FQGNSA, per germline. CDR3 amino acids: CASSLEEGPDTQYF. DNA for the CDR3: TGTGCCAGCAGCTTAGAGGAGGGTCCAGATACGCAGTATTTT.

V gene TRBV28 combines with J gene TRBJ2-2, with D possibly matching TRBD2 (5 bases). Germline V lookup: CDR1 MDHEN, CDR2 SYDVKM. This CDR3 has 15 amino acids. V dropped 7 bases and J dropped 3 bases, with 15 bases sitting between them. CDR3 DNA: TGTGCCAGCATTAGGGCCAGAGGGTACACCGGGGAGCTGTTTTTT. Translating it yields CASIRARGYTGELFF.

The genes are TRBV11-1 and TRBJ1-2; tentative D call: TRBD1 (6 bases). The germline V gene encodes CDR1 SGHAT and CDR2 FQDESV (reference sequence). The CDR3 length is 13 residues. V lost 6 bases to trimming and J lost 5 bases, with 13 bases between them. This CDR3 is CASSPTGSYGYTF. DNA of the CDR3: TGTGCCAGCAGTCCGACAGGCTCTTATGGCTACACCTTC.

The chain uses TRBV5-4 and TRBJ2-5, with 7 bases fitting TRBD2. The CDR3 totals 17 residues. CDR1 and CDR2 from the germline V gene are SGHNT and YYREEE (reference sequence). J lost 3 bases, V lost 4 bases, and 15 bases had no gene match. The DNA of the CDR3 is TGTGCCAGCAGCGGACGCAAGCGGGGAAAAGGTGAAGAGACCCAGTACTTC. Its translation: CASSGRKRGKGEETQYF. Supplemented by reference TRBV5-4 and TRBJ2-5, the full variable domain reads ETGVTQSPTHLIKTRGQQVTLRCSSQSGHNTVSWYQQALGQGPQFIFQYYREEENGRGNFPPRFSGLQFPNYSSELNVNALELDDSALYLCASSGRKRGKGEETQYFGPGTRLLVL.

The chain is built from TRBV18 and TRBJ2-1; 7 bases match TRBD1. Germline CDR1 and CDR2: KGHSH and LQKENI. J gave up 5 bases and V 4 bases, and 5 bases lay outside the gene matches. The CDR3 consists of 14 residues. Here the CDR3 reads CASSRQGRNNEQFF. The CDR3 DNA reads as TGTGCCAGCTCACGACAGGGTCGCAACAATGAGCAGTTCTTC.

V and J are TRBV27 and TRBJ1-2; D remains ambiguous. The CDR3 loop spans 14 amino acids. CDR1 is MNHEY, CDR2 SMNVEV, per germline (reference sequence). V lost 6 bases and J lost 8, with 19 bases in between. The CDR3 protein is CASRRFVGERGYTF. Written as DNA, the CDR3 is TGTGCCAGCAGGCGTTTCGTCGGGGAGAGGGGCTACACCTTC.

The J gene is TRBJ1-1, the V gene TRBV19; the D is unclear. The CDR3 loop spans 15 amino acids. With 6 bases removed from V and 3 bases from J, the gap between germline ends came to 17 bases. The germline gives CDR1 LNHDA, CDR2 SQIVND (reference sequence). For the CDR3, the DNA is TGTGCCAGTAGGGAACTGACTGGAAGTTACACTGAAGCTTTCTTT. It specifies CASRELTGSYTEAFF. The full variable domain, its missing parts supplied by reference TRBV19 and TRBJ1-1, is DGGITQSPKYLFRKEGQNVTLSCEQNLNHDAMYWYRQDPGQGLRLIYYSQIVNDFQKGDIAEGYSVSREKKESFPLTVTSAQKNPTAFYLCASRELTGSYTEAFFGQGTRLTVV.

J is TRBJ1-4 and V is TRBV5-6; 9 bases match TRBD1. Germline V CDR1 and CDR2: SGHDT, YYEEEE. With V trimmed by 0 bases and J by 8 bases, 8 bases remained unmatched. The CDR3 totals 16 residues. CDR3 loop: CASSLDLGTGHEKLFF. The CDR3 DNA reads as TGTGCCAGCAGCTTGGACTTGGGGACAGGGCACGAAAAACTGTTTTTT.

The CDR3: CASSLLQGTGNTIYF. As DNA, the CDR3 is TGTGCCAGCAGCTTGTTGCAGGGAACGGGAAACACCATATATTTT. The J gene is TRBJ1-3, the V gene TRBV5-5; possibly TRBD1 for D (5 bases). Germline CDR1 SGHKS, CDR2 YYEKEE (reference sequence). Trimming cost V 1 base and J 4 bases, with 12 bases left between them. This CDR3 is built from 15 residues.

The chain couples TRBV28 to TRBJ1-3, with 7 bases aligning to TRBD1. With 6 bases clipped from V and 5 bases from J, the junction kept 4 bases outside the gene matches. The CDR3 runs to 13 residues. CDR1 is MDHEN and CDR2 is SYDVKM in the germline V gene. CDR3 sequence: CASREGARNTIYF. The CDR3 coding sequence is TGTGCCAGCAGGGAGGGGGCTAGAAACACCATATATTTT.

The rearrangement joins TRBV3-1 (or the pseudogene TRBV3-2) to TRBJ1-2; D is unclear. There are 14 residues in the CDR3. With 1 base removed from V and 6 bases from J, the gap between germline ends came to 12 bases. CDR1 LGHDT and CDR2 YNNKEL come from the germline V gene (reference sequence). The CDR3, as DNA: TGTGCCAGCAGCCAAGTTAGAACAGTCGATGGCTACACCTTC. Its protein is CASSQVRTVDGYTF.

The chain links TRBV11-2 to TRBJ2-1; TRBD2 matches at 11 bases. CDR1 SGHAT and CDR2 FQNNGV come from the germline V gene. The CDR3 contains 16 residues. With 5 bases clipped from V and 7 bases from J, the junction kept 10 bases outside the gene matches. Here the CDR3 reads CASSALLAGVGNEQFF. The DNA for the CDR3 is TGTGCCAGCAGCGCCCTACTAGCGGGAGTCGGAAATGAGCAGTTCTTC.

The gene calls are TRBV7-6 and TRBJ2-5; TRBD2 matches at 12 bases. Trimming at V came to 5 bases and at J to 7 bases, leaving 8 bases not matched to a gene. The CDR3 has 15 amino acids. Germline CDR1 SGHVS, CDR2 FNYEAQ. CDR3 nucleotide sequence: TGTGCCAGCAGCACCGAGACTAGCGGGGGTGTGACCCAGTACTTC. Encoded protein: CASSTETSGGVTQYF.

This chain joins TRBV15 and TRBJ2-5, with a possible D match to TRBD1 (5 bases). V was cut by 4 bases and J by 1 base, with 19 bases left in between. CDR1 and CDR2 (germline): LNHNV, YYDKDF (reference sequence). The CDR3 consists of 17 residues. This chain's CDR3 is CATSKRRVVTVQETQYF. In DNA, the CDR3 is TGTGCCACCAGCAAAAGGCGAGTTGTGACAGTCCAAGAGACCCAGTACTTC.

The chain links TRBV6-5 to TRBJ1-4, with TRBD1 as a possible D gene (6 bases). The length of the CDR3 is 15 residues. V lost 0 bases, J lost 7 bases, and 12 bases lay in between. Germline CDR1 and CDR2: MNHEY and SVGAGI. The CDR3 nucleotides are TGTGCCAGCAGTTACTCGAACAGGGCGCGTGAAAAACTGTTTTTT. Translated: CASSYSNRAREKLFF.

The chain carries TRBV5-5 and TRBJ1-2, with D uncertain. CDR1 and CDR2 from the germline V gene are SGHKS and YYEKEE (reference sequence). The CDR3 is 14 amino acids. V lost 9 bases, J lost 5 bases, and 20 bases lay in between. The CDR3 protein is CATAFGGNSYGYTF. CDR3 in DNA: TGTGCCACAGCTTTTGGAGGGAATAGTTATGGCTACACCTTC.

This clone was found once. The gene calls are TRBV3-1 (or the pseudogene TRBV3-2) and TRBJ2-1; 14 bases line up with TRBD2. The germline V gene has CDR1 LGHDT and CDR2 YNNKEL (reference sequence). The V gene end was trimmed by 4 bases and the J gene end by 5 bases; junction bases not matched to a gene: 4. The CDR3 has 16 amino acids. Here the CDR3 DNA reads TGTGCCAGCAGCCTCAGGACTAGCGGGAGGAACAATGAGCAGTTCTTC. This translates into CASSLRTSGRNNEQFF.

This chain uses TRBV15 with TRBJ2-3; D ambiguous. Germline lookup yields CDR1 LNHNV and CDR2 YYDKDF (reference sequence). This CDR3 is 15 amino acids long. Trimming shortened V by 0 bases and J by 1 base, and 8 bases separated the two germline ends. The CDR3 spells CATSRDQLRTDTQYF. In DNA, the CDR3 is TGTGCCACCAGCAGAGATCAGTTACGCACAGATACGCAGTATTTT.

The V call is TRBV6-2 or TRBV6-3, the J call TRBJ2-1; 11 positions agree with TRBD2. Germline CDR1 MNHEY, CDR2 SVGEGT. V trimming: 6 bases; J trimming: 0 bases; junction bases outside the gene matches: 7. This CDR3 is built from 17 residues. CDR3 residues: CASSPITSGSSYNEQFF. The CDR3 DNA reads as TGTGCCAGCAGCCCTATAACTAGCGGGAGCTCCTACAATGAGCAGTTCTTC.

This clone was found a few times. The CDR3: CAWSTTDRGQPQHF. The CDR3 coding sequence is TGTGCCTGGAGCACCACCGACAGGGGTCAGCCCCAGCATTTT. The chain couples TRBV30 to TRBJ1-5, with 8 bases matching TRBD1. CDR1 GTSNPN and CDR2 SVGIG come from the germline V gene (reference sequence). There are 14 residues in the CDR3. V dropped 3 bases and J dropped 6; count of bases not matched to a gene: 7.

The CDR3 protein is CASSLLRGQAFF. DNA of the CDR3: TGTGCCAGCAGTTTGCTCAGGGGACAAGCTTTCTTT. The V and J genes are TRBV28 and TRBJ1-1, with a possible D match to TRBD1 (6 bases). In germline, CDR1 is MDHEN, CDR2 SYDVKM. V was clipped by 3 bases and J by 9 bases, with 11 bases between them. The CDR3 runs to 12 residues.

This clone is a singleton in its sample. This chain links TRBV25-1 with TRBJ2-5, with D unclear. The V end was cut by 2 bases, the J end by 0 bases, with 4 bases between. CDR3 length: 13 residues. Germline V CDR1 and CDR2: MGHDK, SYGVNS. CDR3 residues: CASSEGHQETQYF. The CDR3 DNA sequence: TGTGCCAGCAGTGAAGGCCACCAAGAGACCCAGTACTTC.

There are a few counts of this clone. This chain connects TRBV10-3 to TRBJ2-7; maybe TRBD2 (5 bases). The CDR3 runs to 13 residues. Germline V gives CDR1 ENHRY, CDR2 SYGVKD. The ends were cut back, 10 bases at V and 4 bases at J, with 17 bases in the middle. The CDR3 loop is CATHVGRDYEQYF. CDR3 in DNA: TGTGCCACTCACGTAGGCCGGGATTACGAGCAGTACTTC.

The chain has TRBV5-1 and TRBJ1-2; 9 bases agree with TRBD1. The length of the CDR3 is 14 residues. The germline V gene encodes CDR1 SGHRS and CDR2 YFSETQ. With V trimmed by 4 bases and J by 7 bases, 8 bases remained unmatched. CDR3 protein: CASSIDRGYGGYTF. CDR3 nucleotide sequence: TGCGCCAGCAGCATAGACAGGGGGTATGGTGGCTACACCTTC.

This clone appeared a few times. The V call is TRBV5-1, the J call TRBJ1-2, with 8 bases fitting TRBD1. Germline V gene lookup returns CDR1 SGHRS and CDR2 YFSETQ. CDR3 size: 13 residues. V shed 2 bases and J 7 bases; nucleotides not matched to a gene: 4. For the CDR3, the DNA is TGCGCCAGCAGCTTAGTACAGGGGGTTGGCTACACCTTC. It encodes CASSLVQGVGYTF.

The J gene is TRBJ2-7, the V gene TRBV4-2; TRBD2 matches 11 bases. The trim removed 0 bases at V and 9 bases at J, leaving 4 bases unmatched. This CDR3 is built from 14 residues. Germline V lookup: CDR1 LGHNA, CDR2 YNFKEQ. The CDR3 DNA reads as TGTGCCAGCAGCCAAGAAGGGACTAGCGGTCCGCAGTACTTC. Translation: CASSQEGTSGPQYF.

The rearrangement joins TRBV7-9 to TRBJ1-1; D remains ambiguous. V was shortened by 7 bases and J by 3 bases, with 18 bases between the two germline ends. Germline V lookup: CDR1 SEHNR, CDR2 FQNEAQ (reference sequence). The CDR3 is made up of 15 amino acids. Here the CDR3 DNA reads TGTGCCAGCATCCCCTGGTTGAACAGTCACACTGAAGCTTTCTTT. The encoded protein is CASIPWLNSHTEAFF.